Sequencing of this TCR beta chain was carried out in a study of blood T cell repertoires in COVID-19. Data came from immunoSEQ multiplex PCR; TCRdb stores just in-frame clones and leaves some out. The sample yields just over 300,000 clones, nearly 90% seen once. This CDR3 spans 12 amino acids. The V end lost 6 bases, the J end lost 7 bases, and 9 bases lay between the germline ends. The sample consisted of peripheral blood. The TCR sequence derives from a woman aged 25 to 45 with COVID-19, enrolled during active disease. The chain couples TRBV12-3 or TRBV12-4 to TRBJ2-2; tentatively, D is TRBD1 (5 bases). The CDR3 sequence: CASRPTVGELFF. CDR3 in DNA: TGTGCCAGCAGGCCGACAGTCGGGGAGCTGTTTTTT.